The source of this T cell receptor beta chain is a study of blood T cells in healthy people across ages (dated by TCRdb to between 2014 and 2016). At the level of the whole study: In model experiments, template switching captured roughly one uniquely barcoded TCR beta cDNA molecule for every two T cells. The study measured age-related changes in TCR beta repertoire diversity using deep sequencing normalized with unique cDNA molecular identifiers. Donors were grouped into four age groups: young (average 16 years), middle-aged (39), aged (about 60) and long-lived (approximately 81). For two donors (one aged 18 to 30 and one aged 80 or older), the study analyzed two additional independent replicas of 1 million unique cDNA reads from the same blood draw.

Here is what the overall study found, with its caveats: The long-lived group showed more naive CD4+ T cells, fewer expanded clones and increased TCR diversity than the aged group, suggesting age selection. The percentage of naive T cells measured by flow cytometry correlated strongly with observed TCR beta diversity. Estimates of total diversity based on one million sequenced T cells were considered lower bounds and underestimates. Bulk unsorted PBMC profiling prevented conclusive comparison of naive and antigen-experienced compartments. Donor CMV infection status was unknown, potentially confounding age-related changes in expanded clonotypes. As age increased, observed TCR beta diversity per million T cells dropped in a roughly linear way, and a significant reduction was already evident by age 40.

The CDR1 and CDR2 encoded by the germline V gene are MGHDK and SYGVNS. The CDR3 measures 15 amino acids from cysteine to phenylalanine. Just the 45-base CDR3 DNA is kept, in frame starting at base 1. The library was prepared using 5' RACE. These reads were obtained on an Illumina HiSeq 2500. A second PCR of roughly 6 to 11 cycles was run with a J-beta primer mix and a sample-barcoded 5' primer. A template-switch 5' adaptor carrying 12 random nucleotides introduced a unique molecular identifier onto each TCR beta cDNA molecule. Each sample yielded at least 3 million CDR3-containing paired-end reads. All of the RNA was converted into first-strand cDNA using the Mint cDNA synthesis kit, with a TRBC-specific oligonucleotide serving as the primer. All cDNA was treated with uracil-DNA glycosylase and then went through a first 18-cycle PCR with the universal primers M1SS and BC2_uni_R. The original pipeline was this. For normalization, 1 million high-quality reads were randomly selected from each sample, with every read carrying a distinct molecular identifier. Instead of being binned into consensus sequences, reads with shared molecular identifiers were discarded. MiTCR, set to a Q25 quality threshold and the strictest error-elimination algorithm, was used for CDR3 identification, clonotype clustering and error correction. A nonparametric unseen species model with Euler transformation was used to estimate a lower bound on total TCR beta diversity. TCRdb reran the public reads through fastp at Q25 and MiXCR, keeping productive beta chains. Rows with one shared CDR3 protein collapse into an entry with the most common genes and DNA. The V and J calls follow TCRdb's processing rather than the paper's. The sample table records 800,000 to 950,000 distinct CDR3 sequences; 29% of these occur just once. The ten biggest clones cover approximately 10% of the sample.

Donors were 30 to 45 systemically healthy Caucasian individuals from Russia aged roughly 6 to 100 years. Each donor gave around 9 milliliters of peripheral blood, collected into EDTA-treated Vacutainer tubes. Ficoll-Paque density-gradient centrifugation was used to isolate PBMCs, with at least 7 million per sample. Trizol reagent was used to extract total RNA from the PBMCs, yielding at least 6 micrograms per sample. For every donor, an aliquot of PBMCs went through flow cytometry to measure the percentages of naive CD45RAhigh/CD27high T cells. A remark on this clonotype: Its recognized antigen is unknown. Its ends do not fully match the called genes, so a read error is possible.

The same sample was also used in a study of T cells of mothers and their children. As the second paper documents: The donors were nine systemically healthy Caucasian individuals, made up of three mothers and their six children. cDNA synthesis used all of the extracted RNA, with approximately 1.4 ug of RNA in each 15 ul reaction. In the second PCR, the M1S primer added sample barcodes and 2-4 random nucleotides. Over 10 million TCR beta CDR3 reads came from each mother, compared with about 3.2 million reads from each child. Thymic selection similarly shapes TCR recombination output in related and unrelated pairs, with minor effect from inherited differences. Related mother-child pairs always showed normalized repertoire overlap that was slightly higher than in unrelated mother-child pairs, though the difference was never significant. With a sensitivity of 90 to 100 clones per million clonotypes, no persistent microchimeric T cell clones were detected. Deep NGS was used in the study to compare the TCR beta repertoires of mothers and children and to look for features that separate related mother-child pairs from unrelated individuals. Mothers averaged 40 +/- 4 years of age and children averaged about 10 +/- 4 years. Libraries were sequenced on Illumina HiSeq 2000 with 100+100 nt paired-end reads after adapter ligation with NEBNext reagents. To prevent cross-contamination, the mother and child libraries were prepared one month apart and sequenced in separate runs. For each donor, between 500,000 and 2,000,000 distinct TCR beta clonotypes were identified. Naive TCR beta clonotypes were estimated from low-frequency clonotypes matched to each donor's FACS-determined naive share, without sorting.

This receptor was obtained from a middle-aged woman in good health. The chain links TRBV25-1 with TRBJ2-3; the D region is possibly TRBD1 or TRBD2, each matching across 6 bases. The sequenced sample consisted of blood. The DNA reads as follows: TGTGCCGGCAGTCAACAGGGAGGTCAGACAGATACGCAGTATTTT. This encodes CAGSQQGGQTDTQYF.